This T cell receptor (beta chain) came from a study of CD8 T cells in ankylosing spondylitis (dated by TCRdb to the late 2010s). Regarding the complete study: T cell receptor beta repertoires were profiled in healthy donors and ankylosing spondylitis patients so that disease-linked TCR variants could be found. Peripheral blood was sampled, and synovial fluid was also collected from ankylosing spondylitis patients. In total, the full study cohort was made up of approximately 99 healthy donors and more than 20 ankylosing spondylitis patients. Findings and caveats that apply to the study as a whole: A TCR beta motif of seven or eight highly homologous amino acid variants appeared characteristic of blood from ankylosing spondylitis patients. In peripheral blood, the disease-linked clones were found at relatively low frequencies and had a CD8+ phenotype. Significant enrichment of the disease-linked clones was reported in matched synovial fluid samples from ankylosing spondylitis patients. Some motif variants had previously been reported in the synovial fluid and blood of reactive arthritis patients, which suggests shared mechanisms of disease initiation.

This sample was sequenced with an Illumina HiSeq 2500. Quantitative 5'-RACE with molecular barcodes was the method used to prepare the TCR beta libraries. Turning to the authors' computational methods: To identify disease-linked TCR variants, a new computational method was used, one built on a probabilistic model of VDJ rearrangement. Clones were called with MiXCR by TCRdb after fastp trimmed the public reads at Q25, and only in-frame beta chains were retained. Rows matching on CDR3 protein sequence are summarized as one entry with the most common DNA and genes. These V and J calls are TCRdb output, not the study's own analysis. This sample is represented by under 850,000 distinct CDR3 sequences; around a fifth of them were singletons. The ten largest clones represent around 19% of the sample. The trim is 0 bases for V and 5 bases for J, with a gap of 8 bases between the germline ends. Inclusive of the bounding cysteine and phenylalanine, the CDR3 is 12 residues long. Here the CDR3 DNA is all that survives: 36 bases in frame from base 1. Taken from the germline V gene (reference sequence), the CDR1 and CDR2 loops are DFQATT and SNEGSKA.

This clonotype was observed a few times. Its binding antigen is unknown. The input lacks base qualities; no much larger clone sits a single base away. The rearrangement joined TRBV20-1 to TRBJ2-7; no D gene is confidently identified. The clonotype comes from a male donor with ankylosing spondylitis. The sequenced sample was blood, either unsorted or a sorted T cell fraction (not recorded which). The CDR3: CSARDRSHEQYF. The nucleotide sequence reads TGCAGTGCTAGAGATCGGTCGCACGAGCAGTACTTC.